Listed below are T cell receptor beta chains from one sample, sequenced in a study of neoadjuvant nivolumab and ipilimumab in lung cancer. The table came from immunoSEQ multiplex PCR; TCRdb's copy has only in-frame clones and leaves some out. The table includes over 45,000 clones, approximately 90% detected once. Sequenced material: blood, taken before neoadjuvant nivolumab, alone or with ipilimumab. Receptors were obtained from an adult with non-small cell lung cancer. Some clones in this sample may be carry-over from other donors' samples. The CDR3 runs from the conserved cysteine through the conserved F or W. The D gene is left open where the match is weak. Not all rows give a size; the values are once, few, many and, for expanded clones, a class.

j_call: TRBJ1-1
d_call: NA
clone_size: NA
v_call: TRBV18
cdr3_nt: TGTGCCAGCTCACCCCCAGGAGGCGTGAACACTGAAGCTTTCTTT
cdr3_aa: CASSPPGGVNTEAFF

j_call: TRBJ2-3
d_call: TRBD2
clone_size: NA
v_call: TRBV19
cdr3_nt: TGTGCCAGTACCCCGACTAGCGGGAGGGGAACAGATACGCAGTATTTT
cdr3_aa: CASTPTSGRGTDTQYF

j_call: TRBJ1-3
d_call: TRBD1
clone_size: NA
v_call: TRBV10-3
cdr3_nt: TGTGCCATCAGGCAGGGGGCAGGAAACACCATATATTTT
cdr3_aa: CAIRQGAGNTIYF

j_call: TRBJ2-7
d_call: TRBD1
clone_size: once
v_call: TRBV9
cdr3_nt: TGTGCCAGCAGCGTAGAGGGCAGCCCGGGACAGAAGCAGTACTTC
cdr3_aa: CASSVEGSPGQKQYF

j_call: TRBJ2-1
d_call: TRBD1
clone_size: NA
v_call: TRBV5-1
cdr3_nt: TGCGCCAGCAGCGTGGGACAGGGCGCTGAGCAGTTCTTC
cdr3_aa: CASSVGQGAEQFF

j_call: TRBJ2-3
d_call: NA
clone_size: NA
v_call: TRBV27
cdr3_nt: TGTGCCAGCAGCAAAGCTAGCACAGATACGCAGTATTTT
cdr3_aa: CASSKASTDTQYF

j_call: TRBJ2-1
d_call: NA
clone_size: NA
v_call: TRBV27
cdr3_nt: TGTGCCAGCAGTTTAGACACCTACAATGAGCAGTTCTTC
cdr3_aa: CASSLDTYNEQFF

j_call: TRBJ2-5
d_call: NA
clone_size: NA
v_call: TRBV10-2
cdr3_nt: TGCGCCAGCAGTGAGCCAATGACTCGCGAGACCCAGTACTTC
cdr3_aa: CASSEPMTRETQYF

j_call: TRBJ2-7
d_call: NA
clone_size: NA
v_call: TRBV6-6
cdr3_nt: TGTGCCAGCAGTCCTACGGGGGCCTCCTACGAGCAGTACTTC
cdr3_aa: CASSPTGASYEQYF

j_call: TRBJ1-1
d_call: NA
clone_size: NA
v_call: TRBV28
cdr3_nt: TGTGCCAGCAGTTTCGTGATGCAGAACACTGAAGCTTTCTTT
cdr3_aa: CASSFVMQNTEAFF

j_call: TRBJ2-2
d_call: NA
clone_size: NA
v_call: TRBV7-8
cdr3_nt: TGTGCCAGCAGCACCCTGGCGGGGGAGCTGTTTTTT
cdr3_aa: CASSTLAGELFF

j_call: TRBJ2-5
d_call: NA
clone_size: NA
v_call: TRBV19
cdr3_nt: TGTGCCAGTAGTTCTGGACAGCAACAAGAGACCCAGTACTTC
cdr3_aa: CASSSGQQQETQYF

j_call: TRBJ2-2
d_call: NA
clone_size: NA
v_call: TRBV2
cdr3_nt: TGTGCCAGCAGTGTGGGAACAGGGCGTGTGACCGGGGAGCTGTTTTTT
cdr3_aa: CASSVGTGRVTGELFF

j_call: TRBJ1-2
d_call: NA
clone_size: NA
v_call: TRBV19
cdr3_nt: TGTGCCAGTACGGAGAACTATGGCTACACCTTC
cdr3_aa: CASTENYGYTF

j_call: TRBJ2-3
d_call: NA
clone_size: once
v_call: TRBV9
cdr3_nt: TGTGCCAGCAGCGTAAGGAATCGGGTAGATACGCAGTATTTT
cdr3_aa: CASSVRNRVDTQYF

j_call: TRBJ2-3
d_call: TRBD2
clone_size: NA
v_call: TRBV18
cdr3_nt: TGTGCCAGCTCACCTAGCGGGAGAGGCACAGATACGCAGTATTTT
cdr3_aa: CASSPSGRGTDTQYF

j_call: TRBJ1-4
d_call: TRBD1
clone_size: NA
v_call: TRBV6-5
cdr3_nt: TGTGCCAGCAGTTACCTTGGGGACAGGGGGCAAAAACTGTTTTTT
cdr3_aa: CASSYLGDRGQKLFF

j_call: TRBJ2-5
d_call: NA
clone_size: NA
v_call: TRBV6-1
cdr3_nt: TGTGCCACACGTCTCCCCGGGGAGACCCAGTACTTC
cdr3_aa: CATRLPGETQYF

j_call: TRBJ2-1
d_call: NA
clone_size: NA
v_call: TRBV29-1
cdr3_nt: TGCAGCGCTACGCCCCTCGCGTCCTACAATGAGCAGTTCTTC
cdr3_aa: CSATPLASYNEQFF

j_call: TRBJ2-1
d_call: NA
clone_size: NA
v_call: TRBV4-2
cdr3_nt: TGTGCCAGCAGCCAAGAATTGGGTAGACGTGAGCAGTTCTTC
cdr3_aa: CASSQELGRREQFF

j_call: TRBJ1-5
d_call: NA
clone_size: NA
v_call: TRBV6-5
cdr3_nt: TGTGCCAGCAGACAGGGTGCCGGGCAGCCCCAGCATTTT
cdr3_aa: CASRQGAGQPQHF

j_call: TRBJ2-7
d_call: TRBD1
clone_size: NA
v_call: TRBV6-6
cdr3_nt: TGTGCCAGCAACCCAGGGGGCAGGTACGAGCAGTACTTC
cdr3_aa: CASNPGGRYEQYF

j_call: TRBJ2-6
d_call: TRBD1
clone_size: NA
v_call: TRBV7-2
cdr3_nt: TGTGCCAGCAGCTGGGGACAGGGGAGTGGGGCCAACGTCCTGACTTTC
cdr3_aa: CASSWGQGSGANVLTF

j_call: TRBJ2-3
d_call: NA
clone_size: NA
v_call: TRBV5-4
cdr3_nt: TGTGCCAGCAGCTTGGGAGGCGCTCGGAGCACAGATACGCAGTATTTT
cdr3_aa: CASSLGGARSTDTQYF

j_call: TRBJ2-3
d_call: NA
clone_size: once
v_call: TRBV2
cdr3_nt: TGTGCCAGCAGGGGGACCCGACCGATCACAGATACGCAGTATTTT
cdr3_aa: CASRGTRPITDTQYF

j_call: TRBJ2-2
d_call: NA
clone_size: few
v_call: TRBV11-1
cdr3_nt: TGTGCCAGCAGCTTAAGGGGGGCGCAGACCGGGGAGCTGTTTTTT
cdr3_aa: CASSLRGAQTGELFF

j_call: TRBJ1-1
d_call: TRBD1
clone_size: NA
v_call: TRBV5-1
cdr3_nt: TGCGCCAGCAGCGGGTCGACAGGGGTGAACACTGAAGCTTTCTTT
cdr3_aa: CASSGSTGVNTEAFF

j_call: TRBJ1-2
d_call: TRBD1
clone_size: few
v_call: TRBV23-1
cdr3_nt: TGCGCCAGCAGTCCCTCCCGGGACAGGGGGCACTTCTATGGCTACACCTTC
cdr3_aa: CASSPSRDRGHFYGYTF

j_call: TRBJ2-2
d_call: TRBD1
clone_size: NA
v_call: TRBV4-3
cdr3_nt: TGCGCCAGCAGCCCAACAGGGGGGAAAGTGGGGGAGCTGTTTTTT
cdr3_aa: CASSPTGGKVGELFF

j_call: TRBJ1-1
d_call: NA
clone_size: NA
v_call: TRBV19
cdr3_nt: TGTGCCAGTAGAAGACAACCAAACACTGAAGCTTTCTTT
cdr3_aa: CASRRQPNTEAFF

j_call: TRBJ2-6
d_call: NA
clone_size: NA
v_call: TRBV19
cdr3_nt: TGTGCCAGTAGCGTCTTAAACTCTGGGGCCAACGTCCTGACTTTC
cdr3_aa: CASSVLNSGANVLTF

j_call: TRBJ2-2
d_call: NA
clone_size: NA
v_call: TRBV7-2
cdr3_nt: TGTGCCAGCAGCTTATGGGGGGCCGGGGAGCTGTTTTTT
cdr3_aa: CASSLWGAGELFF

j_call: TRBJ2-3
d_call: TRBD2
clone_size: once
v_call: TRBV19
cdr3_nt: TGTGCCAGTAGCAACCTTGGACTAGCGGGAAACACAGATACGCAGTATTTT
cdr3_aa: CASSNLGLAGNTDTQYF

j_call: TRBJ2-5
d_call: TRBD2
clone_size: NA
v_call: TRBV5-4
cdr3_nt: TGTGCCAGCAGCTGGGGACTAGCGGGAGGGGAGACCCAGTACTTC
cdr3_aa: CASSWGLAGGETQYF